This TCR beta chain was identified in a study of OX40 agonist ivuxolimab in advanced cancers. At the level of the study: Partial responses were achieved by three patients, of whom one had hepatocellular carcinoma and two had cutaneous melanoma.

A history of autoimmune disease or systemic immunosuppression excluded patients. Cycle 7 day 1, cycle 4 day 1, and baseline were the timepoints at which blood was sampled. Sequencing used immunoSEQ multiplex PCR; TCRdb keeps in-frame clones, though not all of them. Among about 67,000 clones, more than 70% were seen once, and the ten largest hold 7% to 9.5%. Notes on this clone: Its antigen is still unknown.

Study-wide results and caveats: It was also the case that some nonresponders had low normalized T-cell clonal expansion.

With 5 bases clipped from V and 3 bases from J, the junction kept 9 bases outside the gene matches. The length of the CDR3 is 16 residues. CDR1 and CDR2 from the germline V gene are LNHDA and SQIVND (reference sequence). The chain uses TRBV19 and TRBJ2-4; TRBD1 agrees at 8 bases. The specimen was CD4+ or CD8+ T cells sorted from blood, collected in a trial of the OX40 agonist ivuxolimab. This receptor was obtained from an adult with an advanced solid tumor such as melanoma, head and neck, liver or kidney cancer. The CDR3 sequence is CASSSWTGKDKNIQYF. CDR3 DNA sequence: TGTGCCAGTAGTTCTTGGACAGGGAAGGACAAAAACATTCAGTACTTC.